The T cell receptor beta chain described here comes from a study of blood T cell repertoires in COVID-19. Across the study: The origin of the acute and convalescent COVID-19 samples was the United States, Italy and Spain. Sample material is recorded as cDNA or gDNA derived from T cells, B-cell-depleted T cells, or PBMCs.

Germline V CDR1 and CDR2: MNHEY, SMNVEV (reference sequence). The J segment lost 5 bases and the V segment lost 4 bases, leaving 9 bases of the junction unmatched. The CDR3 spans 17 residues. As processed by the authors: Nucleated cell number was recorded as an estimate derived from reference gene primer amplification. Libraries were prepared by immunoSEQ multiplex PCR; TCRdb keeps only in-frame clonotypes and omits some of them. The V and J calls and clone size are taken from that table; D and trimming were inferred from the DNA. This table holds 110,000 to 150,000 clones, roughly 80% found once. The sample consisted of peripheral blood. This TCR was sampled from a man between 65 and 85 years old who had recovered from COVID-19. J is TRBJ2-2 and V is TRBV27, with TRBD2 matching over 11 bases. The CDR3, as DNA: TGTGCCAGCAGTTCCCCCAAACTAGCGGGAGAAACCGGGGAGCTGTTTTTT. It yields the protein CASSSPKLAGETGELFF.